What follows are 32 T cell receptor beta chains derived from one specimen sequenced in a study of T-cell reconstitution after alpha-beta-depleted transplantation in children. It was with unique molecular identifiers that the TCRbeta library was prepared. TCRdb re-derived calls from the PCR reads in MiXCR, one entry per CDR3 protein. The sample shows under 3,500 distinct CDR3 sequences, roughly 10% of them seen only once. The source material was PBMCs, mostly from graft donor cells, sampled 360 days after TCRalphabeta/CD19-depleted stem cell transplant. All receptors come from a patient under 10 years old who had a stem cell transplant for inherited bone marrow failure, so the T cells may come from the graft donor.

This clonotype was seen repeatedly, ten times or more. This chain links TRBV4-3 with TRBJ2-1; TRBD2 agrees at 10 bases. This CDR3 comprises 16 residues. The ends lost 0 bases at V and 15 bases at J; junction bases unmatched: 14. Looked up from germline, CDR1 is LGHNA and CDR2 is YSLEER. In DNA, the CDR3 is TGCGCCAGCAGCCAAGAAATGTGGGTAGCGGGAGGCTTCTTGTTCTTC. Translation: CASSQEMWVAGGFLFF.

This clonotype has a count of ten or more. V is TRBV7-2 and J is TRBJ2-1; 10 bases align to TRBD1. CDR1 SGHTA and CDR2 FQGNSA come from the germline V gene. The J segment lost 9 bases and the V segment lost 5 bases, leaving 10 bases of the junction unmatched. This CDR3 region has 15 residues. CDR3 in amino acids: CASSPRGTGVGEQFF. CDR3 nucleotide sequence: TGTGCCAGCAGCCCCCGGGGGACAGGGGTGGGTGAGCAGTTCTTC. The whole variable domain, remainder taken from reference TRBV7-2 and TRBJ2-1, is GAGVSQSPSNKVTEKGKDVELRCDPISGHTALYWYRQSLGQGLEFLIYFQGNSAPDKSGLPSDRFSAERTGGSVSTLTIQRTQQEDSAVYLCASSPRGTGVGEQFFGPGTRLTVL.

This clonotype was counted many times. The chain is built from TRBV19 and TRBJ2-1, with D perhaps TRBD2 (7 bases). The V gene lost 1 base and the J gene lost 9 bases, with 19 bases spanning the gap. The V gene's germline CDR1 is LNHDA and CDR2 SQIVND (reference sequence). The CDR3 contains 16 residues. The CDR3 here is CASSIGGGGDVTEQFF. The CDR3 DNA sequence: TGTGCCAGTAGTATAGGTGGGGGGGGCGATGTTACTGAGCAGTTCTTC.

This clonotype was detected many times. The rearrangement joins TRBV7-2 to TRBJ1-1; tentatively, D is TRBD1 (5 bases). Germline values: CDR1 SGHTA, CDR2 FQGNSA. The CDR3 contains 14 residues. Trimming left V 3 bases short and J 1 base short, with 9 bases between. CDR3 protein: CASSFIGANTEAFF. The CDR3 nucleotides read TGTGCCAGCAGCTTTATCGGGGCGAACACTGAAGCTTTCTTT.

This clonotype showed up many times. The chain links TRBV6-5 to TRBJ1-6; no clear D gene. Trimming left V 2 bases short and J 5 bases short, with 7 bases between. Germline V gene sequence: CDR1 MNHEY, CDR2 SVGAGI. The CDR3 extends over 14 amino acids. The CDR3 DNA sequence: TGTGCCAGCAGTTACAGCACAGATAATTCACCCCTCCACTTT. Its protein product is CASSYSTDNSPLHF.

This clonotype was counted at least ten times. V usage is TRBV10-3 and J usage is TRBJ2-7; D perhaps matches TRBD2 (6 bases). CDR3 length: 14 residues. Germline CDR1 and CDR2: ENHRY and SYGVKD. V was trimmed by 10 bases and J by 5 bases, leaving 21 bases between them. The CDR3 here is CATAPFWGEDEQYF. The CDR3 DNA reads TGTGCCACCGCCCCCTTCTGGGGGGAGGACGAGCAGTACTTC.

This clonotype occurred many times. The V and J genes are TRBV29-1 and TRBJ2-2, with D possibly TRBD2 on 6 matching bases. The germline V and J ends were trimmed by 6 bases and 0 bases, with 8 bases remaining between them. Germline values: CDR1 SQVTM, CDR2 ANQGSEA. This CDR3 is built from 13 residues. Here the CDR3 DNA reads TGCAGCGTAGGAGGGGCGAACACCGGGGAGCTGTTTTTT. It translates to CSVGGANTGELFF.

This clonotype was picked up many times. The chain links TRBV7-2 to TRBJ2-3, with 11 nucleotides matching TRBD2. CDR3 length: 15 amino acids. The V gene end was trimmed by 4 bases and the J gene end by 0 bases; junction bases not matched to a gene: 0. Germline V gives CDR1 SGHTA, CDR2 FQGNSA. CDR3 coding DNA: TGTGCCAGCAGCTGGACTAGCGGGAGCACAGATACGCAGTATTTT. Amino acid sequence: CASSWTSGSTDTQYF.

This clonotype is termed medium-sized. CDR3 region: CASSLSGGLSEQYF. CDR3 nucleotides: TGTGCCAGCAGCTTAAGCGGGGGCCTCTCCGAGCAGTACTTC. The rearrangement uses TRBV7-9 and TRBJ2-7, with 8 bases aligning to TRBD2. The CDR3 sequence is 14 residues long. With 2 bases clipped from V and 6 bases from J, the junction kept 6 bases outside the gene matches. Germline V CDR1 and CDR2: SEHNR, FQNEAQ (reference sequence). Based on the CDR3 plus reference TRBV7-9 and TRBJ2-7, the full variable domain is DTGVSQNPRHKITKRGQNVTFRCDPISEHNRLYWYRQTLGQGPEFLTYFQNEAQLEKSRLLSDRFSAERPKGSFSTLEIQRTEQGDSAMYLCASSLSGGLSEQYFGPGTRLTVT.

This clonotype was seen ten or more times. The rearrangement uses TRBV4-3 and TRBJ2-7; unclear D gene. The CDR3 has 14 amino acids. V was shortened by 2 bases and J by 2 bases, with 10 bases between the two germline ends. Germline assignment: CDR1 LGHNA and CDR2 YSLEER. The CDR3 DNA follows: TGCGCCAGCAGCCAACGGACGGCCACCTACGAGCAGTACTTC. Translation gives CASSQRTATYEQYF.

This clonotype was seen many times. V gene TRBV7-2 combines with J gene TRBJ1-4, with 10 bases matching TRBD1. V dropped 5 bases and J dropped 7; count of bases not matched to a gene: 1. The CDR3 is made up of 13 amino acids. Germline lookup yields CDR1 SGHTA and CDR2 FQGNSA. The CDR3 region is CASSRDRGEKLFF. CDR3 in DNA: TGTGCCAGCAGCCGGGACAGGGGTGAAAAACTGTTTTTT.

By frequency in the sample, this clonotype is medium-sized. The chain is built from TRBV3-1 and TRBJ2-7; 9 positions agree with TRBD1. The trim removed 1 base at V and 4 bases at J, leaving 5 bases unmatched. The germline gives CDR1 LGHDT, CDR2 YNNKEL (reference sequence). The length of the CDR3 is 15 residues. The chain's CDR3 is CASSQAPGQGYEQYF. Here the CDR3 DNA reads TGTGCCAGCAGCCAAGCGCCGGGACAGGGATACGAGCAGTACTTC.

Many counts were recorded for this clonotype. The chain is built from TRBV7-8 and TRBJ2-1; perhaps TRBD1 as D (5 bases). Germline assignment: CDR1 SGHVS and CDR2 FQNEAQ. The CDR3 extends over 16 amino acids. Trimming shortened V by 5 bases and J by 0 bases, and 14 bases separated the two germline ends. The CDR3 sequence: CASSPMGHLSYNEQFF. CDR3 nucleotides: TGTGCCAGCAGCCCCATGGGGCACCTCTCCTACAATGAGCAGTTCTTC. Full variable domain (outside the CDR3, taken from reference TRBV7-8 and TRBJ2-1): GAGVSQSPRYKVAKRGQDVALRCDPISGHVSLFWYQQALGQGPEFLTYFQNEAQLDKSGLPSDRFFAERPEGSVSTLKIQRTQQEDSAVYLCASSPMGHLSYNEQFFGPGTRLTVL.

The sample holds many counts of this clonotype. This chain connects TRBV4-1 to TRBJ2-3, with 10 positions matching TRBD2. There are 17 residues in the CDR3. With 6 bases clipped from V and 4 bases from J, the junction kept 13 bases outside the gene matches. Germline V lookup: CDR1 MGHRA, CDR2 YSYEKL. The CDR3 region has the DNA TGCGCCAGCAGACTCGCTAGCGGGGGTTATAGTGCAGATACGCAGTATTTT. This gives the protein CASRLASGGYSADTQYF.

Relative to its sample, this clonotype is medium-sized. V usage is TRBV5-1 and J usage is TRBJ2-6; TRBD1 is a possible D gene (5 bases). Trimming took off 4 bases at V and 0 bases at J, with 8 bases between the two ends. Germline CDR1 SGHRS, CDR2 YFSETQ. This CDR3 spans 15 amino acids. CDR3 loop: CASSMTVSGANVLTF. DNA for the CDR3: TGCGCCAGCAGCATGACAGTCTCTGGGGCCAACGTCCTGACTTTC. The full variable domain, in which reference TRBV5-1 and TRBJ2-6 provide the parts outside the CDR3, is KAGVTQTPRYLIKTRGQQVTLSCSPISGHRSVSWYQQTPGQGLQFLFEYFSETQRNKGNFPGRFSGRQFSNSRSEMNVSTLELGDSALYLCASSMTVSGANVLTFGAGSRLTVL.

This clonotype was detected ten times or more. The V gene is TRBV24-1, the J gene TRBJ2-1; D may correspond to TRBD1 or TRBD2 (5 bases each). The CDR3 has 15 residues. Looked up from germline, CDR1 is KGHDR and CDR2 is SFDVKD. Trimming left V 6 bases short and J 4 bases short, with 15 bases between. For the CDR3, the DNA is TGTGCCACCAGTTCGGGACGGGTGCAGTACAATGAGCAGTTCTTC. It codes for CATSSGRVQYNEQFF.

This clonotype was observed at least ten times. The V and J genes are TRBV10-3 and TRBJ1-1; D call uncertain. CDR1 is ENHRY, CDR2 SYGVKD, per germline. The CDR3 length is 13 residues. V was pared by 3 bases and J by 6 bases, with 11 bases between. Here the CDR3 DNA reads TGTGCCATCAGTGACCGGGGATGGTCTGAAGCTTTCTTT. Its protein product is CAISDRGWSEAFF.

This clonotype has ten or more counts. The V call is TRBV28, the J call TRBJ2-3; 9 bases agree with TRBD2. J gave up 4 bases and V 5 bases, and 7 bases lay outside the gene matches. Germline V CDR1 and CDR2: MDHEN, SYDVKM. The CDR3 is 15 residues long. In DNA, the CDR3 is TGTGCCAGCAGTGTAAATAGCGGGAGCCCAGATACGCAGTATTTT. This codes for CASSVNSGSPDTQYF.

This clonotype came up many times. The chain is built from TRBV5-4 and TRBJ2-5; D remains unclear. The V gene's germline CDR1 is SGHNT and CDR2 YYREEE (reference sequence). CDR3 length: 13 residues. The V end lost 3 bases, the J end lost 6 bases, and 12 bases lay between the germline ends. CDR3 in DNA: TGTGCCAGCAGCTCCCTAGTCACGAAGACCCAGTACTTC. This gives the protein CASSSLVTKTQYF.

Sample share makes this clonotype medium-sized (0.01 to 0.1%). The rearrangement uses TRBV27 and TRBJ2-7, with TRBD2 identical over 9 bases. The germline CDR1 and CDR2 sequences are MNHEY and SMNVEV (reference sequence). The CDR3 has 14 amino acids. V was pared by 2 bases and J by 6 bases, with 5 bases of the junction left unmatched. CDR3 sequence (DNA): TGTGCCAGCAGTTTAGGCGGGAGGGCCTCCGAGCAGTACTTC. As protein: CASSLGGRASEQYF.

This clonotype was picked up many times. J is TRBJ1-1 and V is TRBV6-1; D uncertain. V lost 1 base to trimming and J lost 1 base, with 7 bases between them. The CDR3 runs to 14 residues. The germline gives CDR1 MNHNS, CDR2 SASEGT. CDR3 sequence (DNA): TGTGCCAGCAGTGAAGTACGCTGGAACACTGAAGCTTTCTTT. It yields the protein CASSEVRWNTEAFF.

V gene TRBV2 combines with J gene TRBJ1-5, with TRBD1 matching 8 bases. V lost 6 bases, J lost 5 bases, and 9 bases stayed unmatched. Germline V lookup: CDR1 SNHLY, CDR2 FYNNEI. This CDR3 spans 15 amino acids. CDR3: CASSPRAGGYQPQHF. Written as DNA, the CDR3 is TGTGCCAGCAGCCCTCGGGCAGGGGGCTATCAGCCCCAGCATTTT.

This clonotype has at least ten counts. The chain couples TRBV15 to TRBJ2-3; possibly TRBD1 or TRBD2 for D (6 bases each). Germline CDR1 reads LNHNV; CDR2 reads YYDKDF (reference sequence). CDR3 length: 17 residues. Trimming removed 3 bases from V and 4 bases from J, with 20 bases in between. In nucleotides, the CDR3 is TGTGCCACCAGCAGGGCCCCTTTGGGGGGCGACGCAGATACGCAGTATTTT. Its translation: CATSRAPLGGDADTQYF.

By sample fraction, this clonotype is medium-sized. The J gene is TRBJ1-1, the V gene TRBV7-9, with TRBD1 as a possible D gene (6 bases). The CDR3 is 13 amino acids. Germline CDR1 and CDR2: SEHNR and FQNEAQ (reference sequence). V lost 6 bases and J lost 3, with 11 bases in between. The CDR3 is CASRTGFDTEAFF. CDR3 DNA: TGTGCCAGCAGAACAGGGTTTGACACTGAAGCTTTCTTT.

This clonotype was recorded at least ten times. This chain uses TRBV5-1 with TRBJ1-1; TRBD1 matches at 8 bases. The CDR3 covers 16 residues. The V gene's germline CDR1 is SGHRS and CDR2 YFSETQ. Germline trimming cut 4 bases from V and 6 bases from J; bases unmatched to any gene: 14. CDR3 bases: TGCGCCAGCAGCCCCGGGGGCATGGACAGGGTGGCTGAAGCTTTCTTT. It encodes CASSPGGMDRVAEAFF.

This clonotype was detected many times. The chain recombines TRBV9 with TRBJ1-4; possibly TRBD1 for D (6 bases). The germline V gene has CDR1 SGDLS and CDR2 YYNGEE. CDR3 size: 13 residues. V lost 0 bases, J lost 6 bases, and 6 bases lay in between. This CDR3 reads CASSVAGDEKLFF. The CDR3 DNA reads as TGTGCCAGCAGCGTAGCAGGGGATGAAAAACTGTTTTTT.

This clonotype occurred once. The chain combines TRBV7-8 with TRBJ2-7; a weak D match, TRBD2 (5 bases). Trimming pared 3 bases from V and 0 bases from J, leaving 9 bases between. Germline lookup yields CDR1 SGHVS and CDR2 FQNEAQ. The CDR3 is made up of 14 amino acids. The CDR3 DNA reads as TGTGCCAGCAGCTTTTACGGGAACTCCTACGAGCAGTACTTC. Protein sequence: CASSFYGNSYEQYF.

This clonotype qualifies as medium-sized. The chain employs TRBV4-2 and TRBJ2-2; no firm D call. Trimming removed 4 bases from V and 0 bases from J, with 12 bases in between. Looked up from germline, CDR1 is LGHNA and CDR2 is YNFKEQ. The CDR3 consists of 16 residues. The CDR3 DNA follows: TGTGCCAGCAGCCCACCAGACGGAGCGAACACCGGGGAGCTGTTTTTT. Amino acids: CASSPPDGANTGELFF.

This clonotype was counted ten times or more. The chain has TRBV28 and TRBJ1-2, with D perhaps matching TRBD1 (6 bases). V lost 7 bases to trimming and J lost 4 bases, with 16 bases between them. The germline CDR1 and CDR2 sequences are MDHEN and SYDVKM. The CDR3 totals 14 residues. CDR3 protein: CASIQGISGYGYTF. The DNA of the CDR3 is TGTGCCAGCATTCAGGGGATCAGCGGCTATGGCTACACCTTC.

This clonotype was seen many times. V and J are TRBV25-1 and TRBJ2-1; 7 nucleotides match TRBD2. The germline gives CDR1 MGHDK, CDR2 SYGVNS. V gave up 1 base and J gave up 0 bases; unmatched junction bases: 9. This CDR3 has 18 residues. CDR3 bases: TGTGCCAGCAGTGAATCAACGGGGCAGCGGGGCTCCTACAATGAGCAGTTCTTC. This sequence encodes CASSESTGQRGSYNEQFF.

This clonotype was found many times. The V gene is TRBV7-9, the J gene TRBJ1-1; D may be TRBD1 (6 bases). The V gene lost 3 bases and the J gene lost 10 bases, with 12 bases spanning the gap. The CDR3 spans 12 residues. In germline, CDR1 is SEHNR, CDR2 FQNEAQ (reference sequence). The CDR3 protein is CASSLTGDRAFF. The CDR3, as DNA: TGTGCCAGCAGCTTGACAGGAGACCGAGCTTTCTTT.

This clonotype was seen at least ten times. The chain uses TRBV24-1 and TRBJ2-7; 7 bases are a match to TRBD1. Germline V lookup: CDR1 KGHDR, CDR2 SFDVKD. The V gene end was trimmed by 4 bases and the J gene end by 6 bases; junction bases not matched to a gene: 11. The CDR3 covers 15 residues. Here the CDR3 DNA reads TGTGCCACCAGTGACCCGACAGAGGGGGCTGGCGAGCAGTACTTC. Translated, it gives CATSDPTEGAGEQYF.